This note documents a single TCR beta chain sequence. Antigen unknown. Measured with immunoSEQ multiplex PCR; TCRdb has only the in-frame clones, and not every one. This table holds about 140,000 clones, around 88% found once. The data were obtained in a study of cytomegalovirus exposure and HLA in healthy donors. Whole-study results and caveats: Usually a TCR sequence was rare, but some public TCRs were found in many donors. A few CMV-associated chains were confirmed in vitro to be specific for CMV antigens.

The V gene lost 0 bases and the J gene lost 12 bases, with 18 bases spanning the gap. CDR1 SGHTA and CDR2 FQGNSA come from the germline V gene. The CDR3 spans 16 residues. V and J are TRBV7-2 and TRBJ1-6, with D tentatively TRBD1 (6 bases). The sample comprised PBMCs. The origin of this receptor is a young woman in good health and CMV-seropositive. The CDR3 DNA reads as TGTGCCAGCAGCTTAGCTAGGCCAGGGGAAAGTCAACCCCTCCACTTT. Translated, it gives CASSLARPGESQPLHF. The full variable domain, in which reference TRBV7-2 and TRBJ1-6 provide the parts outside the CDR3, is GAGVSQSPSNKVTEKGKDVELRCDPISGHTALYWYRQSLGQGLEFLIYFQGNSAPDKSGLPSDRFSAERTGGSVSTLTIQRTQQEDSAVYLCASSLARPGESQPLHFGNGTRLTVT.